The TCR beta chain under discussion was sequenced for a study of T cells in Graves' hyperthyroidism and ophthalmopathy. RNA transcripts were the template for amplifying TCR beta CDR3 regions. HTBI primers were used for first-round RT-PCR of the TCR CDR3. TCRdb independently ran MiXCR on the multiplex PCR reads; one entry per CDR3 protein. Found here are 400,000 to 450,000 distinct CDR3 sequences, roughly 14% of them singletons; the top ten hold over 10%. This clonotype occurred many times. The source is a man aged 18 to 29 with Graves' ophthalmopathy. The sequenced sample was blood.

CDR3 sequence reads: CASGQGITEAFF. DNA for the CDR3: TGTGCCAGTGGACAGGGGATCACTGAAGCTTTCTTT. The genes are TRBV2 and TRBJ1-1; 9 bases line up with TRBD1. V trimming: 9 bases; J trimming: 4 bases; junction bases outside the gene matches: 3. CDR1 and CDR2 (germline): SNHLY, FYNNEI. This CDR3 region has 12 residues.